This T cell receptor (beta chain) was documented in a study of shared clonotypes between healthy human individuals. As for the study in general: Researchers drew samples from a couple of women and three men aged 18 to 49. Points from the study as a whole: Across subsets, estimated richness was generally greater for naive than for memory populations. Clonotypes shared by all four donors outscored non-shared clonotypes in generation probability.

CD8 cells classed as naive were CD45RO-negative and positively selected for CCR7, excluding terminally differentiated effector memory CD45RA+ cells. Germline values: CDR1 GTSNPN, CDR2 SVGIG (reference sequence). The V end was cut by 4 bases, the J end by 4 bases, with 7 bases between. The CDR3 has 11 residues. This clone was seen a handful of times. Its antigen is unknown. Study processing details: ImmunoSEQ junction-only sequences lacked quality scores, so their filtering differed. The repertoire was sequenced with immunoSEQ multiplex PCR; TCRdb's copy has only in-frame clones and lacks some. That table is the source of V, J and clone size, and D and trimming were worked out from the DNA. This sample has around 2,000,000 clones; about 95% occur once, and the top ten carry around 1.1%.

This clonotype was sampled from a man younger than 35 in good health. Material: naive CD8+ T cells sorted from blood. The J gene is TRBJ1-2, the V gene TRBV30, with D unclear. CDR3 amino acids: CAWNTLYGYTF. The DNA for the CDR3 is TGTGCCTGGAATACCCTCTATGGCTACACCTTC.